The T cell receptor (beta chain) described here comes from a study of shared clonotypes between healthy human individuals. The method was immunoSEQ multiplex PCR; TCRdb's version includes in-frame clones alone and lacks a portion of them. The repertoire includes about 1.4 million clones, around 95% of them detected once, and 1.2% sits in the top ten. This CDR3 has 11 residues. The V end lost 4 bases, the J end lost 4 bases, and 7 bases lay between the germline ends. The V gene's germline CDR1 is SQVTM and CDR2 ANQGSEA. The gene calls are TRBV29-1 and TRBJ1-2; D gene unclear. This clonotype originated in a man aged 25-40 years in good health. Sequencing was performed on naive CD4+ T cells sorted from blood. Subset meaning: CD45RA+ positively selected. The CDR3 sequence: CSVGGLYGYTF. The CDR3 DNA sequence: TGCAGCGTTGGGGGTCTCTATGGCTACACCTTC.